This T cell receptor (beta chain) stems from a study of blood T cell repertoires in COVID-19. Study details: Sites in the United States, Italy and Spain provided acute and convalescent COVID-19 samples. From T cells, B-cell-depleted T cells, or PBMCs came the material, which was cDNA or gDNA.

Authors' processing steps: Counts of nucleated cells, estimated from reference gene primer amplification, were obtained. Method: immunoSEQ multiplex PCR; TCRdb's copy keeps in-frame clones and lacks some. V, J and clone size reflect that table, while D and trimming were determined from the DNA. This table has fewer than 100,000 clones, less than 90% appearing once. V lost 7 bases and J lost 1, with 10 bases in between. Germline assignment: CDR1 ENHRY and CDR2 SYGVKD. CDR3 length: 13 amino acids. V usage is TRBV10-3 and J usage is TRBJ1-1; tentative D call: TRBD1 (6 bases). Sequenced: peripheral blood. This TCR was recovered from an elderly man in a cohort sampled during active COVID-19. For the CDR3, the DNA is TGTGCCATCACCTTGACAGGGAACACTGAAGCTTTCTTT. This sequence encodes CAITLTGNTEAFF.